This TCR beta chain came from a study of T cells expressing NK-cell markers. Study information: Most of the eight sequenced donors were HCMV-seropositive; one was seronegative. General observations from the study: In several donors, dominant clonotypes made up roughly 28.3-65% of CD3+CD56-NKG2C+ cells. Of the CD8+ T cells in five or six donors, about 1.0-8% belonged to dominant NKG2C+ clonotypes.

Reanalyzing the 5' RACE reads, TCRdb keeps one entry per CDR3 protein, without DNA. This sample's clone table lists hundreds of thousands of distinct CDR3 sequences. The germline gives CDR1 LNHDA, CDR2 SQIVND (reference sequence). CDR3 length: 17 residues. Comment on this clonotype: Its matching antigen is unknown.

Material for sequencing was blood T cells: a sorted CD56 or NKG2C T cell subset, CD4+ or CD8+ T cells, or bulk PBMC T cells (not recorded which). This chain joins TRBV19 and TRBJ2-1; TCRdb's D call of TRBD1 is untestable without DNA. This TCR was sampled from a woman between 18 and 75 years old in good health. This chain's CDR3 is CASSWTTRGSSYNEQFF.